A single sample is the source of the 11 T cell receptor beta chains below, sequenced in a study of Ad26.COV2.S vaccination and SARS-CoV-2 variants. The treatment here: about 20 received Ad26.COV2.S at low or high dose, single or two shots; five or six received placebo; per-sample allocation not given. Day 63 after the first vaccine or placebo injection was the time point for sampling. Using immunoSEQ multiplex PCR, the repertoire was profiled, and TCRdb retains in-frame clones only, with some absent. The table lists a few hundred thousand clones, roughly 90% of them singletons, with less than 2% in the top ten. The sample consisted of peripheral blood, taken in a trial of Ad26.COV2.S vaccine versus placebo. Source of these receptors: a person between 18 and 65 years old who received the Ad26.COV2.S COVID-19 vaccine or a placebo.

The chain uses TRBV20-1 and TRBJ2-1; D may be TRBD2 (6 bases). Trimming stripped 3 bases from V and 5 bases from J, with 11 bases between. Germline V lookup: CDR1 DFQATT, CDR2 SNEGSKA (reference sequence). There are 13 residues in the CDR3. The CDR3 DNA sequence: TGCAGTGCTAGTAGGGACTCAGACAATGAGCAGTTCTTC. The encoded protein is CSASRDSDNEQFF.

The V call is TRBV2, the J call TRBJ1-5, with D uncertain. V lost 6 bases to trimming and J lost 3 bases, with 18 bases between them. This CDR3 region has 16 residues. CDR1 is SNHLY and CDR2 is FYNNEI in the germline V gene. CDR3: CASSLIGPRNNQPQHF. CDR3 in DNA: TGTGCCAGCAGCCTAATCGGACCGCGCAACAATCAGCCCCAGCATTTT.

The gene calls are TRBV28 and TRBJ1-4; D call uncertain. The V gene lost 3 bases and the J gene lost 7 bases, with 3 bases spanning the gap. CDR1 and CDR2 from the germline V gene are MDHEN and SYDVKM. This CDR3 has 11 amino acids. The CDR3 DNA follows: TGTGCCAGCAGTTTCGGTGAAAAACTGTTTTTT. Its translation: CASSFGEKLFF.

This chain connects TRBV19 to TRBJ2-7; no definite D call. The CDR3 is 16 residues long. V was pared by 5 bases and J by 3 bases, with 20 bases between. Germline CDR1 reads LNHDA; CDR2 reads SQIVND (reference sequence). The CDR3 protein is CASSLRLPDVFYEQYF. The CDR3 nucleotides read TGTGCCAGTAGTCTAAGGCTTCCAGACGTCTTCTACGAGCAGTACTTC. Full variable domain (rest looked up from reference TRBV19 and TRBJ2-7): DGGITQSPKYLFRKEGQNVTLSCEQNLNHDAMYWYRQDPGQGLRLIYYSQIVNDFQKGDIAEGYSVSREKKESFPLTVTSAQKNPTAFYLCASSLRLPDVFYEQYFGPGTRLTVT.

The J gene is TRBJ2-1, the V gene TRBV18; a weak D match, TRBD2 (5 bases). V lost 2 bases and J 4 bases, leaving 9 bases between the germline ends. This CDR3 contains 14 residues. Germline V CDR1 and CDR2: KGHSH, LQKENI. CDR3 region: CASSPGLIYNEQFF. Here the CDR3 DNA reads TGTGCCAGCTCACCAGGACTGATTTACAATGAGCAGTTCTTC.

The table lists this clone with a count of one. This sequence joins TRBV11-2 and TRBJ2-7; D is uncertain. Between the trimmed V and J ends, which lost 8 bases and 2 bases, there was a span of 7 bases. This CDR3 has 11 residues. The V gene's germline CDR1 is SGHAT and CDR2 FQNNGV. The CDR3 region has the DNA TGTGCCAGCCTGGCCACCTACGAGCAGTACTTC. This translates into CASLATYEQYF.

The V gene is TRBV24-1, the J gene TRBJ1-2; the D is unclear. V lost 5 bases and J 0 bases, leaving 12 bases between the germline ends. CDR3 size: 15 residues. Per germline, CDR1 KGHDR and CDR2 SFDVKD. CDR3 in DNA: TGTGCCACCAGTGCCGGAGAATATGCTAACTATGGCTACACCTTC. Protein product: CATSAGEYANYGYTF.

J is TRBJ1-2 and V is TRBV7-2; 9 nucleotides agree with TRBD1. Germline V gives CDR1 SGHTA, CDR2 FQGNSA. This CDR3 comprises 14 residues. The V and J ends lost 3 bases and 4 bases, in that order; junction bases with no gene match: 3. Here the CDR3 DNA reads TGTGCCAGCAGCTTCGGACAGGGGTTCTATGGCTACACCTTC. Encoded protein: CASSFGQGFYGYTF.

The V and J genes are TRBV19 and TRBJ2-2, with D maybe TRBD1 (6 bases). The CDR3 spans 15 residues. Trimming took off 7 bases at V and 1 base at J, with 13 bases between the two ends. From germline, CDR1 is LNHDA and CDR2 SQIVND (reference sequence). The DNA for the CDR3 is TGTGCCAGTACCGGATACAGGGAGAACACCGGGGAGCTGTTTTTT. It codes for CASTGYRENTGELFF.

The rearrangement joins TRBV5-1 to TRBJ2-7, with 8 positions matching TRBD2. The CDR3 is 18 residues long. Germline CDR1 reads SGHRS; CDR2 reads YFSETQ. The J segment lost 5 bases and the V segment lost 0 bases, leaving 16 bases of the junction unmatched. The CDR3 sequence is CASSLVPASSSGTDEQYF. The CDR3 region has the DNA TGCGCCAGCAGCTTGGTACCCGCGTCGAGTAGCGGGACCGACGAGCAGTACTTC.

The rearrangement uses TRBV6-2 or TRBV6-3 and TRBJ2-2; no clear D gene. The germline gives CDR1 MNHEY, CDR2 SVGEGT. The V end lost 5 bases, the J end lost 4 bases, and 14 bases lay between the germline ends. The CDR3 sequence is 15 residues long. CDR3 amino acids: CASSPNTALTGELFF. Here the CDR3 DNA reads TGTGCCAGCAGTCCGAACACCGCCCTCACCGGGGAGCTGTTTTTT.